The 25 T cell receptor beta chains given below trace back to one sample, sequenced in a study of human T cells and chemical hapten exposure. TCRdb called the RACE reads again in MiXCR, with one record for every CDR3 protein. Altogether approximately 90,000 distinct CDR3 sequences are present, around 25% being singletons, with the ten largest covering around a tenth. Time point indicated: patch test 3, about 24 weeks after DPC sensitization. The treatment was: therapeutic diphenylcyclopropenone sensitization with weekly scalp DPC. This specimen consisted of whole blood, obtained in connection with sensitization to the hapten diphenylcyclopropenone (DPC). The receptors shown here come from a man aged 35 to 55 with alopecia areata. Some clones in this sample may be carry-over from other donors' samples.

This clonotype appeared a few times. The CDR3 bases are TGTGCCAGCTCACCAACAGGGGGGGGAAGCGAGCAGTACTTC. Translation: CASSPTGGGSEQYF. The J gene is TRBJ2-7, the V gene TRBV18; tentative D call: TRBD1 (8 bases). V dropped 2 bases and J dropped 6 bases, with 14 bases sitting between them. CDR1 and CDR2 from the germline V gene are KGHSH and LQKENI. This CDR3 spans 14 amino acids.

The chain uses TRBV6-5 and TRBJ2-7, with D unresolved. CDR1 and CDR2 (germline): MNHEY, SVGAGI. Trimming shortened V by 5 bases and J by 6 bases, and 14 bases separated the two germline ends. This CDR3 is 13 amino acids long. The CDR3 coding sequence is TGTGCCAGCAGTCTGGACGGCCTCGGCGAGCAGTACTTC. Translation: CASSLDGLGEQYF.

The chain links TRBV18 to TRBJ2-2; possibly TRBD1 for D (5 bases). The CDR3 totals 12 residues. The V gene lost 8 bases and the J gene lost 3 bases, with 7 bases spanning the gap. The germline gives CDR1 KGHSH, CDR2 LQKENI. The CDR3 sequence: CASQGDTGELFF. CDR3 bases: TGTGCCAGCCAAGGGGACACCGGGGAGCTGTTTTTT. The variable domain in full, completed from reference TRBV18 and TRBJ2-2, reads NAGVMQNPRHLVRRRGQEARLRCSPMKGHSHVYWYRQLPEEGLKFMVYLQKENIIDESGMPKERFSAEFPKEGPSILRIQQVVRGDSAAYFCASQGDTGELFFGEGSRLTVL.

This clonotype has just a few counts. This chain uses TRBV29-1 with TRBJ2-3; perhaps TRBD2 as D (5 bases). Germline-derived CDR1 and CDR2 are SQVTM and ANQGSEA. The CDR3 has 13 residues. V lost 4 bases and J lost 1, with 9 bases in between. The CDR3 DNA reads TGCAGCGTTGGGGGTAGCGGCACAGATACGCAGTATTTT. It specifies CSVGGSGTDTQYF.

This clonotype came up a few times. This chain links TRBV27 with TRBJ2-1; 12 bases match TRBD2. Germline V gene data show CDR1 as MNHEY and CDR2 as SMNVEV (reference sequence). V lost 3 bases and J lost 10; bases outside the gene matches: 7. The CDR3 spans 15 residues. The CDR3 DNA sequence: TGTGCCAGCAGTTTTCGACTAGCGGGAGCGCAGGAGCAGTTCTTC. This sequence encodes CASSFRLAGAQEQFF.

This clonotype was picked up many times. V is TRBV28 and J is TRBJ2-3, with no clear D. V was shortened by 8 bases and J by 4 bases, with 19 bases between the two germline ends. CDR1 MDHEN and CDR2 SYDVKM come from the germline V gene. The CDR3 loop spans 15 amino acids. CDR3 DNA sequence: TGTGCCAGCTCGAATCTACCCCCCAGGTCAGATACGCAGTATTTT. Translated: CASSNLPPRSDTQYF.

This CDR3 reads CASSPIDRVEQFF. CDR3 nucleotide sequence: TGTGCCAGCAGCCCGATCGACAGGGTTGAGCAGTTCTTC. V gene TRBV7-9 combines with J gene TRBJ2-1, with 7 bases aligning to TRBD1. Germline V gives CDR1 SEHNR, CDR2 FQNEAQ (reference sequence). V lost 5 bases to trimming and J lost 9 bases; unmatched junction nucleotides: 7. CDR3 length: 13 amino acids.

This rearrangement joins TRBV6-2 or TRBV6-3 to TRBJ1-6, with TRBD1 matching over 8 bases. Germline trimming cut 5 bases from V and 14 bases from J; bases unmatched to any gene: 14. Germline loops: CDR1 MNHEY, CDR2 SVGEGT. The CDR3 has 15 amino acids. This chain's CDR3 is CASSIPWTGQFALHF. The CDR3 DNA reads TGTGCCAGCAGTATCCCTTGGACAGGGCAATTTGCCCTCCACTTT.

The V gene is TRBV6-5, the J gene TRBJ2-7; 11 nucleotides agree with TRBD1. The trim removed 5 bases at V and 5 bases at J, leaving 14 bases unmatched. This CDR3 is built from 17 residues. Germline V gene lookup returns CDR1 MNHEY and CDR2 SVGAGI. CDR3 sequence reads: CASSPTHPGQGVDEQYF. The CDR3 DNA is TGTGCCAGCAGTCCTACCCACCCGGGACAGGGGGTCGACGAGCAGTACTTC.

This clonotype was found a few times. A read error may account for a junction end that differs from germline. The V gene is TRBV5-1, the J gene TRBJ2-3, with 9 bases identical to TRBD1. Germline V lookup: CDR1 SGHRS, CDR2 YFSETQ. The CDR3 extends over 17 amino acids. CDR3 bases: TGCGCCAGCAGCTTGGTTTCGGGACAGGGTAGCACATATACGCAGTATTTT. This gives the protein CASSLVSGQGSTYTQYF.

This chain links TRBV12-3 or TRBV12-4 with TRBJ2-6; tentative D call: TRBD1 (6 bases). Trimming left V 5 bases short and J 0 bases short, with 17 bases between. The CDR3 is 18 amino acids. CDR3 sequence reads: CASSQRDRFASGANVLTF. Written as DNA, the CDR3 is TGTGCCAGCAGTCAAAGAGACAGGTTCGCCTCTGGGGCCAACGTCCTGACTTTC.

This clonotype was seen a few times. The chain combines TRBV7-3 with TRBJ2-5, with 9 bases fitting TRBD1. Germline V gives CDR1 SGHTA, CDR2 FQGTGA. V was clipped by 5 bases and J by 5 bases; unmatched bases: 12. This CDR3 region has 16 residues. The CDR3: CASSLTGGAGTETQYF. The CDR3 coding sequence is TGTGCCAGCAGCCTCACAGGGGGCGCGGGGACGGAGACCCAGTACTTC. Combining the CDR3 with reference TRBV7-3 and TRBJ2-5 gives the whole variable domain GAGVSQTPSNKVTEKGKYVELRCDPISGHTALYWYRQSLGQGPEFLIYFQGTGAADDSGLPNDRFFAVRPEGSVSTLKIQRTERGDSAVYLCASSLTGGAGTETQYFGPGTRLLVL.

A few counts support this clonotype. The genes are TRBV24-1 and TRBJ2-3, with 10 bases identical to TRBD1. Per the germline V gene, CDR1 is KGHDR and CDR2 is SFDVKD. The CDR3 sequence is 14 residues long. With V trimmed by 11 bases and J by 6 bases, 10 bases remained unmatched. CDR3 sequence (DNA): TGTGCCATCTCCCGGACAGGGGGGAGGGATACGCAGTATTTT. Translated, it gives CAISRTGGRDTQYF.

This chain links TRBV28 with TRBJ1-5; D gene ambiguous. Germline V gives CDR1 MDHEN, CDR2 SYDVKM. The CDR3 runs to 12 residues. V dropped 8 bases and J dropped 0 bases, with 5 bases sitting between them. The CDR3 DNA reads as TGTGCCAGCCATACTAGCAATCAGCCCCAGCATTTT. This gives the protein CASHTSNQPQHF.

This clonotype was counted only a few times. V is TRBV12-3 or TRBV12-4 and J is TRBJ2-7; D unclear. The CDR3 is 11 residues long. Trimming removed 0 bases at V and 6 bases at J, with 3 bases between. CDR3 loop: CASSLAGEQYF. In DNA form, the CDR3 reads TGTGCCAGCAGTTTAGCTGGCGAGCAGTACTTC.

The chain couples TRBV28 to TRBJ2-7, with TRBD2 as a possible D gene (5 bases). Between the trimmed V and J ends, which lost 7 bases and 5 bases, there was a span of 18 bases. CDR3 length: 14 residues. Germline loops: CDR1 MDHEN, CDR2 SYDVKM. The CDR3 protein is CASTALARANEQYF. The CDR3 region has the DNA TGTGCCAGCACTGCTTTAGCGAGGGCGAACGAGCAGTACTTC.

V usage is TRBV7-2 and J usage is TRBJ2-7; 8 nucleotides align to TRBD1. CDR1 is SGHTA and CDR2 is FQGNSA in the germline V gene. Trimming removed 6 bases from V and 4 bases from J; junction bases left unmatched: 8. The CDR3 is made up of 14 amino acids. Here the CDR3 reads CASSTTRTGYEQYF. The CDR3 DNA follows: TGTGCCAGCAGTACCACCCGGACAGGGTACGAGCAGTACTTC.

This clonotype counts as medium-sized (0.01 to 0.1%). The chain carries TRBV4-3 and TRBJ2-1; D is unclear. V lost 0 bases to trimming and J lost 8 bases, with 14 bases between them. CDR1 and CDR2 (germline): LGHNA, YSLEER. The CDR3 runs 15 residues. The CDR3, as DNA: TGCGCCAGCAGCCAAGAAGCCCCGTCCTATGATGAGCAGTTCTTC. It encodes CASSQEAPSYDEQFF.

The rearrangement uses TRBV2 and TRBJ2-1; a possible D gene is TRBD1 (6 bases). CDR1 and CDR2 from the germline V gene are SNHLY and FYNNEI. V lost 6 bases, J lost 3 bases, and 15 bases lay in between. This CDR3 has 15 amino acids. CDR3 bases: TGTGCCAGCAGCGGGCTAGGACAGAGCTACAATGAGCAGTTCTTC. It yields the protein CASSGLGQSYNEQFF.

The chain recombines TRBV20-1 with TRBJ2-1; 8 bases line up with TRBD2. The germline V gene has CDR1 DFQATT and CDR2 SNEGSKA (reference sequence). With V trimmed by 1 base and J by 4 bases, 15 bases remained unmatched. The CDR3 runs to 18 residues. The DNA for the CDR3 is TGCAGTGCTAGAGGGGGACTTCCGGGACTAGAAGGATACAATGAGCAGTTCTTC. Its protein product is CSARGGLPGLEGYNEQFF.

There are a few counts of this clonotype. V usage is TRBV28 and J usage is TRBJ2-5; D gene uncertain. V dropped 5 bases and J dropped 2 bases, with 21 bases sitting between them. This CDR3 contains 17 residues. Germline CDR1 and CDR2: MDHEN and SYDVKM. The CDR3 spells CASSPAVYQIVQETQYF. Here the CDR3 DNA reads TGTGCCAGCAGTCCCGCCGTCTATCAAATAGTACAAGAGACCCAGTACTTC.

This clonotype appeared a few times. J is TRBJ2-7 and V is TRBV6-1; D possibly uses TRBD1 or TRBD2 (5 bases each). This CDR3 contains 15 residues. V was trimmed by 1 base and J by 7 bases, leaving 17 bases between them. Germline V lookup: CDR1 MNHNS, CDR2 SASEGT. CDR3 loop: CASSEGEWDVGEQYF. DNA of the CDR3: TGTGCCAGCAGTGAAGGAGAGTGGGACGTAGGAGAGCAGTACTTC.

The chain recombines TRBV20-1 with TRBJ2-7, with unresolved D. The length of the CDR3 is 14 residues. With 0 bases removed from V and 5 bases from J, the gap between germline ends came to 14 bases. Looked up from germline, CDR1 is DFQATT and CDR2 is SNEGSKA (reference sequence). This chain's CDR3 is CSARDPATVNEQYF. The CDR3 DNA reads TGCAGTGCTAGAGATCCGGCCACCGTGAACGAGCAGTACTTC.

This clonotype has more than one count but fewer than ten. CDR3 loop: CASSLDGLLGYTF. CDR3 DNA sequence: TGTGCCAGCAGCTTAGACGGACTTCTCGGCTACACCTTC. This rearrangement joins TRBV7-2 to TRBJ1-2; the D is unclear. V gave up 1 base and J gave up 8 bases, with 11 bases separating them. The CDR3 runs 13 residues. Germline V gene lookup returns CDR1 SGHTA and CDR2 FQGNSA.

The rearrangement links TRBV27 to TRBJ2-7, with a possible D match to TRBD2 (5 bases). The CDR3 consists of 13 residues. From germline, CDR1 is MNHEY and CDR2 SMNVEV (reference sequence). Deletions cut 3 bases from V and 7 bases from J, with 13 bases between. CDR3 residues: CASSFLAGSEQYF. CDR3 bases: TGTGCCAGCAGTTTCCTAGCTGGATCGGAGCAGTACTTC.